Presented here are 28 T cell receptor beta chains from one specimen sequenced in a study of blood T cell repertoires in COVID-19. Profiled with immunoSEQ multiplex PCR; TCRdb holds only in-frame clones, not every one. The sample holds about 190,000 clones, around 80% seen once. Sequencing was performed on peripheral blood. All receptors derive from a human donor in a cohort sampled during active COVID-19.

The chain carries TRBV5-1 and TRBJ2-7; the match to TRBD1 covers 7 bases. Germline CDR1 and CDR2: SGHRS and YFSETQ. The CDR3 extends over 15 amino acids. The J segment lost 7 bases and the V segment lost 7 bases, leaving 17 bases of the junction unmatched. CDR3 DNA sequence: TGCGCCAGCCGCCCCTGGAAAGACAGGGCGGCAGAGCAGTACTTC. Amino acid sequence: CASRPWKDRAAEQYF.

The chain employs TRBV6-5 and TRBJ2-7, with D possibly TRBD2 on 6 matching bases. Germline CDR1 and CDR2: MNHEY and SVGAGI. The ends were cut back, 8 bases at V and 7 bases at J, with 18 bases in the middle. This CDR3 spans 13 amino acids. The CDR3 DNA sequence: TGTGCCAGCGAAAACCATCAGGCGGGGGAGCAGTACGTC. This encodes CASENHQAGEQYV.

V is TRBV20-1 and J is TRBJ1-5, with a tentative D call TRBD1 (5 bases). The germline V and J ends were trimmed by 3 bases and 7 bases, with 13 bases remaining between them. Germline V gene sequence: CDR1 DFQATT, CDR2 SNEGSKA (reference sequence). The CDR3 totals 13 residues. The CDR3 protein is CSASPIGAQPQHF. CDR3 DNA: TGCAGTGCTAGTCCCATTGGGGCGCAGCCCCAGCATTTT.

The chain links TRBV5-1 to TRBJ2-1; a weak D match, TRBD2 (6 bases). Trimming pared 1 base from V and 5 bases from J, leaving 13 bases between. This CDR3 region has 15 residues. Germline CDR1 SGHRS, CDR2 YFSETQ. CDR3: CASSLRVAANNEQFF. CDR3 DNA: TGCGCCAGCAGCTTGAGGGTAGCGGCTAACAATGAGCAGTTCTTC.

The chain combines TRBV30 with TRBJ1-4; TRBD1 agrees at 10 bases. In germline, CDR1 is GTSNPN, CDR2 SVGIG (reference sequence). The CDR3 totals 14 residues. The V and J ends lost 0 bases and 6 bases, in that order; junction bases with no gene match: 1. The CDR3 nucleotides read TGTGCCTGGAGTGTAGGGACAGGGGATGAAAAACTGTTTTTT. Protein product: CAWSVGTGDEKLFF.

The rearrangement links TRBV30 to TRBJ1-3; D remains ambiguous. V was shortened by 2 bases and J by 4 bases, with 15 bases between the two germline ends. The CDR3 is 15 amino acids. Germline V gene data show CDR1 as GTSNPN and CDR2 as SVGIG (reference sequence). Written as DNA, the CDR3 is TGTGCCTGGAGTTCCTGGGAGAGGGTGGGAAACACCATATATTTT. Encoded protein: CAWSSWERVGNTIYF.

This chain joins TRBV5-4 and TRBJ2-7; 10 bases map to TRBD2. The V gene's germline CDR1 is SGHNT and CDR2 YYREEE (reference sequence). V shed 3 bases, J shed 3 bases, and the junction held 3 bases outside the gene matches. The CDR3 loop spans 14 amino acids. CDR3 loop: CASSSGTSVYEQYF. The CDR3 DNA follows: TGTGCCAGCAGCTCCGGGACTAGCGTCTACGAGCAGTACTTC.

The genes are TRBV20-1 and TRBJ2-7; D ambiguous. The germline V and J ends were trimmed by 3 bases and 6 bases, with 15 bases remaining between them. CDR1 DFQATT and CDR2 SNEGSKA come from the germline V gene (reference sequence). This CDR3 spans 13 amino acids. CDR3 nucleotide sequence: TGCAGTGCTAGTGATCTGAGGCTTGCCGAGCAGTACTTC. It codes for CSASDLRLAEQYF.

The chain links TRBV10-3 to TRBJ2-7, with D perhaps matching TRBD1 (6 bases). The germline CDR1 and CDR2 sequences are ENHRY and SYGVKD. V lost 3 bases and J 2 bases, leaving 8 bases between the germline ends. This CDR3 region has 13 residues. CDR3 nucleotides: TGTGCCATCAGTGAACAGGGAACCTACGAGCAGTACTTC. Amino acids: CAISEQGTYEQYF.

The CDR3, as DNA: TGTGCCAGCAGCCTGGGACTTACCTACGAGCAGTACTTC. It encodes CASSLGLTYEQYF. The gene calls are TRBV5-5 and TRBJ2-7; D might be TRBD2 (6 bases). Trimming took off 4 bases at V and 2 bases at J, with 10 bases between the two ends. The V gene's germline CDR1 is SGHKS and CDR2 YYEKEE (reference sequence). The CDR3 sequence is 13 residues long.

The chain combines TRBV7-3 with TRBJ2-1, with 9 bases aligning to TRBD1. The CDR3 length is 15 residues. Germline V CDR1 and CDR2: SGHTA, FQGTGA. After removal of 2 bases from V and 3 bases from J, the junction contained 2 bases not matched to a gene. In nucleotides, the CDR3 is TGTGCCAGCAGCTTAGGGACAGGGATCTACAATGAGCAGTTCTTC. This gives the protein CASSLGTGIYNEQFF.

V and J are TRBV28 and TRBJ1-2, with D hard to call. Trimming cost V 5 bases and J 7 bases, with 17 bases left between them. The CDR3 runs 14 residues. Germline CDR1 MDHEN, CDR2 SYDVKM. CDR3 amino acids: CASSGGLSPGGYTF. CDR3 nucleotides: TGTGCCAGCAGTGGAGGACTCTCCCCCGGTGGCTACACCTTC.

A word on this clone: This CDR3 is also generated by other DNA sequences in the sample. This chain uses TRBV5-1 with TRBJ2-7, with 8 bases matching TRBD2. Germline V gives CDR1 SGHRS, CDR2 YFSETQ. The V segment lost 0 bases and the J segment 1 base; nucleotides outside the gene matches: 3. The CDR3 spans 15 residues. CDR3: CASSLGASGSYEQYV. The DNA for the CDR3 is TGCGCCAGCAGCTTGGGAGCTAGCGGGTCCTACGAGCAGTACGTC.

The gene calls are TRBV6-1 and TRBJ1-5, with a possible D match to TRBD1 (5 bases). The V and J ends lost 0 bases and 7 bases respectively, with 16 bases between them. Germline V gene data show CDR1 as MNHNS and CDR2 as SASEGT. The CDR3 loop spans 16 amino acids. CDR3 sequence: CASSEAGGFSWQPQHF. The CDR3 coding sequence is TGTGCCAGCAGTGAAGCCGGGGGATTTTCGTGGCAGCCCCAGCATTTT.

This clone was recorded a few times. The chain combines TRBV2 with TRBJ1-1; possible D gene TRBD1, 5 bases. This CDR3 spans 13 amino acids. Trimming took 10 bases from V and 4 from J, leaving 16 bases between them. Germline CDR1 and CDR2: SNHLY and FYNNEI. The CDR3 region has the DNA TGTGCCACCGGGGGGAGGGAGGGCACTGAAGCTTTCTTT. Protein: CATGGREGTEAFF.

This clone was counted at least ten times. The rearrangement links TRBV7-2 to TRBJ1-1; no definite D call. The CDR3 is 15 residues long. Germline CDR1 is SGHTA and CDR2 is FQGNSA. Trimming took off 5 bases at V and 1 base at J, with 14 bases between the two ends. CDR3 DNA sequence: TGTGCCAGCAGCCCCCAACTGGTCGCGAACACTGAAGCTTTCTTT. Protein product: CASSPQLVANTEAFF.

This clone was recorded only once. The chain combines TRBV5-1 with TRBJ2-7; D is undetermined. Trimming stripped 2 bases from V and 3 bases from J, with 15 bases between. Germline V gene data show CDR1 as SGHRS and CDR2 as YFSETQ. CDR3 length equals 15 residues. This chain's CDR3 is CASSFVSGGGYEQYF. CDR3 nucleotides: TGCGCCAGCAGCTTTGTATCCGGTGGTGGCTACGAGCAGTACTTC. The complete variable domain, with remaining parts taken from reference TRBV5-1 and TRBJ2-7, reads KAGVTQTPRYLIKTRGQQVTLSCSPISGHRSVSWYQQTPGQGLQFLFEYFSETQRNKGNFPGRFSGRQFSNSRSEMNVSTLELGDSALYLCASSFVSGGGYEQYFGPGTRLTVT.

The CDR3 here is CASSQWGNGRGTGELFF. The CDR3 DNA follows: TGCGCCAGCAGCCAATGGGGTAACGGCCGGGGCACCGGGGAGCTGTTTTTT. The chain links TRBV4-1 to TRBJ2-2, with D perhaps TRBD2 (5 bases). The CDR3 has 17 amino acids. Trimming removed 2 bases at V and 4 bases at J, with 17 bases between. CDR1 MGHRA and CDR2 YSYEKL come from the germline V gene.

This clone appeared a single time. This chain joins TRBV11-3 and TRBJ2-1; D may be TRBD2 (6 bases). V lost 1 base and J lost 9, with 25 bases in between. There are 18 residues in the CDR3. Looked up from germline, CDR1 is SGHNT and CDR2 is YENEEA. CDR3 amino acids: CASSLAFGRDSVDSEQFF. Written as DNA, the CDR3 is TGTGCCAGCAGCTTAGCCTTCGGACGGGACTCCGTAGATTCTGAGCAGTTCTTC.

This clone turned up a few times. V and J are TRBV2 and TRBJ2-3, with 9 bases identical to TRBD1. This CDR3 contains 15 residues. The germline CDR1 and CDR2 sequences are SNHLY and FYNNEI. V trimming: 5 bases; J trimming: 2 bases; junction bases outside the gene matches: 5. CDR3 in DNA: TGTGCCAGCAGTTTGGACAGGGGATACACAGATACGCAGTATTTT. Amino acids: CASSLDRGYTDTQYF.

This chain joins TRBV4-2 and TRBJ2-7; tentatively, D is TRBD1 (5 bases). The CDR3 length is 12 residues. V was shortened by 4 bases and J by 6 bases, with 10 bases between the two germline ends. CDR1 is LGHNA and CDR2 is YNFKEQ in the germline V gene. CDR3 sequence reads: CASSLQGSEQYF. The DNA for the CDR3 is TGTGCCAGCAGCCTGCAGGGCTCCGAGCAGTACTTC.

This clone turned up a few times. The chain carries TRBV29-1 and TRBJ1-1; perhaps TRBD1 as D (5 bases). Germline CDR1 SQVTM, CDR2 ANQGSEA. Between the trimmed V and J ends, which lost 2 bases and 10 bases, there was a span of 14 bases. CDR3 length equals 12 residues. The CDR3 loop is CSVERQFGPAFF. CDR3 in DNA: TGCAGCGTTGAAAGACAGTTCGGGCCAGCTTTCTTT.

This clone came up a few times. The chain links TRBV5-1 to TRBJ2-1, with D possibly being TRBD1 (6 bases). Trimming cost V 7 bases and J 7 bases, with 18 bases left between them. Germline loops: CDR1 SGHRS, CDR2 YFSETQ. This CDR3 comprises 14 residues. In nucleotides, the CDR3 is TGCGCCAGCTCCGCCGGACTCGGGACAAATGAGCAGTTCTTC. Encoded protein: CASSAGLGTNEQFF.

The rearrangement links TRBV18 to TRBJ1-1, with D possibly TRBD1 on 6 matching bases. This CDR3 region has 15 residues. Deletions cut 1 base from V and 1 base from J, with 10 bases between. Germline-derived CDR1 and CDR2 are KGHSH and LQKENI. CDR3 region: CASSPLGTSNTEAFF. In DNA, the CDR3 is TGTGCCAGCTCACCACTGGGGACATCGAACACTGAAGCTTTCTTT.

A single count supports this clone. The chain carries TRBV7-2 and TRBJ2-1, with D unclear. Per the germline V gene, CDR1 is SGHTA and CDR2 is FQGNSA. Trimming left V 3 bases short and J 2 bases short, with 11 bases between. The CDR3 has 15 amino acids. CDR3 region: CASSFEADAYNEQFF. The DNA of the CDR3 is TGTGCCAGCAGCTTCGAAGCTGATGCCTACAATGAGCAGTTCTTC.

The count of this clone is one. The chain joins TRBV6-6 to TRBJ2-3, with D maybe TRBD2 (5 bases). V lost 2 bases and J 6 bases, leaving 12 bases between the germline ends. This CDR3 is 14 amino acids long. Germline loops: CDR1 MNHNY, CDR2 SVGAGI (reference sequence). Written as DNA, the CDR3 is TGTGCCAGCAGTTACCCTAGCCGAGGTGATACGCAGTATTTT. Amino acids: CASSYPSRGDTQYF.

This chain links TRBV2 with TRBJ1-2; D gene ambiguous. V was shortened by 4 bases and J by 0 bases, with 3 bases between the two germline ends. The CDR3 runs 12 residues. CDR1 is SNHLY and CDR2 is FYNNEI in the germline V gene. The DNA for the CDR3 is TGTGCCAGCAGTGCGGCTAACTATGGCTACACCTTC. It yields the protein CASSAANYGYTF.

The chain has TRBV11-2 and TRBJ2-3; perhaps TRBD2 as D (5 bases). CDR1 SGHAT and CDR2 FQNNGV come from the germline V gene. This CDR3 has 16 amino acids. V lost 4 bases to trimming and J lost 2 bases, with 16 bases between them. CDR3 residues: CASSSRTGRTTDTQYF. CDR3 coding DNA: TGTGCCAGCAGCTCCCGGACTGGCAGAACCACAGATACGCAGTATTTT.